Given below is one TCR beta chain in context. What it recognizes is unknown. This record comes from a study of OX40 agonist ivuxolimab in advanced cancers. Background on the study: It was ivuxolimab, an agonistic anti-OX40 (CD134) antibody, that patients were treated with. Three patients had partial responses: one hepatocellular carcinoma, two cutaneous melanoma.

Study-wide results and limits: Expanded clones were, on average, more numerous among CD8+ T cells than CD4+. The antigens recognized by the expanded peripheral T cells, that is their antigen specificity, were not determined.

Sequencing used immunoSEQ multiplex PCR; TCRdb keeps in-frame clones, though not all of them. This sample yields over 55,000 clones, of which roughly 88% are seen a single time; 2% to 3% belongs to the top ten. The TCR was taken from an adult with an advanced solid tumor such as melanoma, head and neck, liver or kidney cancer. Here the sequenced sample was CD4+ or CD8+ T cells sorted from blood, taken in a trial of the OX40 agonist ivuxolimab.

The CDR3 region is CASSPRGRGEPQHF. Written as DNA, the CDR3 is TGTGCCAGCAGCCCAAGGGGGAGAGGGGAGCCCCAGCATTTT. The chain is built from TRBV27 and TRBJ1-5, with D perhaps matching TRBD1 (6 bases). The V and J ends lost 6 bases and 8 bases respectively, with 17 bases between them. From germline, CDR1 is MNHEY and CDR2 SMNVEV (reference sequence). The CDR3 length is 14 residues.